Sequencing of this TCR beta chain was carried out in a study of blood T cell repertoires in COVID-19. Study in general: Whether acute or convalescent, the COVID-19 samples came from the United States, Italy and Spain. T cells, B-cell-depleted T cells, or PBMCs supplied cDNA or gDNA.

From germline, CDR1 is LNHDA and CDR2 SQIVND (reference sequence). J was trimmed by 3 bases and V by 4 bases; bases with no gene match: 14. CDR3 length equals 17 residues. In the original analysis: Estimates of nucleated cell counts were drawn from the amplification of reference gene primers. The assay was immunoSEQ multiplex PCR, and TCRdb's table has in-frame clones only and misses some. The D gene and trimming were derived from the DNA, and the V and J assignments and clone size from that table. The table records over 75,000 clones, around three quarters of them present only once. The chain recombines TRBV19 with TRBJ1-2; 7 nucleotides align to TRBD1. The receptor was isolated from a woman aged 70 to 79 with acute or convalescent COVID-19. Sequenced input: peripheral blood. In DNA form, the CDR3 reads TGTGCCAGTAGTACCCGACGCGAAGGAGGGGGCGACTATGGCTACACCTTC. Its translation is CASSTRREGGGDYGYTF.